These 12 T cell receptor beta chains originate from one sample sequenced in a study of blood T cell repertoires in COVID-19. Measured with immunoSEQ multiplex PCR; TCRdb has only the in-frame clones, and not every one. The sample comprises 150,000 to 180,000 clones, approximately 80% of which are singletons, and 12% rests with the top ten. Sequencing was performed on peripheral blood. These receptors were obtained from a woman aged 55-69 years with COVID-19, enrolled during active disease.

The chain employs TRBV19 and TRBJ2-1; no clear D. The V end lost 6 bases, the J end lost 6 bases, and 3 bases lay between the germline ends. Germline values: CDR1 LNHDA, CDR2 SQIVND (reference sequence). This CDR3 is built from 10 residues. As DNA, the CDR3 is TGTGCCAGTAGGAGCAATGAGCAGTTCTTC. Its protein is CASRSNEQFF.

The sample holds one count of this clone. The chain joins TRBV7-2 to TRBJ1-2; perhaps TRBD1 as D (5 bases). The CDR3 has 17 residues. The germline V gene encodes CDR1 SGHTA and CDR2 FQGNSA. Trimming shortened V by 5 bases and J by 0 bases, and 19 bases separated the two germline ends. CDR3 nucleotide sequence: TGTGCCAGCAGCCCTAGTCAGGGCATGCCCTCTAACTATGGCTACACCTTC. It translates to CASSPSQGMPSNYGYTF.

This clone was seen once. V gene TRBV12-3 or TRBV12-4 combines with J gene TRBJ2-1, with unresolved D. V shed 6 bases and J shed 1 base, with 7 bases lying between them. This CDR3 spans 13 amino acids. The CDR3 region is CASRGGSYNEQFF. DNA of the CDR3: TGTGCCAGCAGAGGCGGTTCCTACAATGAGCAGTTCTTC.

V is TRBV19 and J is TRBJ2-7, with D unresolved. The germline V gene encodes CDR1 LNHDA and CDR2 SQIVND (reference sequence). The V end lost 2 bases, the J end lost 3 bases, and 8 bases lay between the germline ends. The CDR3 sequence is 13 residues long. In DNA form, the CDR3 reads TGTGCCAGTAGTATAATTTTATTCTACGAGCAGTACTTC. This sequence encodes CASSIILFYEQYF.

This clone has only a few counts. The genes are TRBV11-1 and TRBJ1-6; perhaps TRBD1 as D (6 bases). Germline assignment: CDR1 SGHAT and CDR2 FQDESV (reference sequence). This CDR3 region has 16 residues. Trimming cost V 5 bases and J 7 bases, with 18 bases left between them. The CDR3 sequence: CASSLFMGAGNSPLHF. The CDR3 bases are TGTGCCAGCAGCCTTTTTATGGGGGCTGGCAATTCACCCCTCCACTTT.

The chain links TRBV5-1 to TRBJ2-1; D might be TRBD2 (5 bases). Germline V gene data show CDR1 as SGHRS and CDR2 as YFSETQ. Trimming cost V 4 bases and J 9 bases, with 20 bases left between them. The CDR3 consists of 15 residues. The CDR3 DNA follows: TGCGCCAGCAGCAAGGACTTTACCCGTGGCGGTGAGCAGTTCTTC. Translated: CASSKDFTRGGEQFF.

The chain is built from TRBV19 and TRBJ2-1; a weak D match, TRBD2 (5 bases). Germline V gene sequence: CDR1 LNHDA, CDR2 SQIVND (reference sequence). V dropped 2 bases and J dropped 0 bases, with 14 bases sitting between them. The CDR3 has 17 amino acids. The CDR3: CASSIRHETTSYNEQFF. Here the CDR3 DNA reads TGTGCCAGTAGTATAAGGCACGAGACTACCTCCTACAATGAGCAGTTCTTC.

This chain connects TRBV3-1 (or the pseudogene TRBV3-2) to TRBJ1-2; 9 bases match TRBD1. CDR3 size: 14 residues. J was trimmed by 7 bases and V by 1 base; bases with no gene match: 4. CDR1 LGHDT and CDR2 YNNKEL come from the germline V gene (reference sequence). CDR3 amino acids: CASSQGQGGVGYTF. In nucleotides, the CDR3 is TGTGCCAGCAGCCAAGGACAGGGGGGCGTTGGCTACACCTTC.

This chain connects TRBV3-1 (or the pseudogene TRBV3-2) to TRBJ2-1; 8 bases map to TRBD2. This CDR3 region has 15 residues. The germline CDR1 and CDR2 sequences are LGHDT and YNNKEL (reference sequence). Trimming removed 2 bases from V and 3 bases from J; junction bases left unmatched: 3. The CDR3 DNA is TGTGCCAGCAGCCAAAACCTAGCGGGCTACAATGAGCAGTTCTTC. It specifies CASSQNLAGYNEQFF.

This clone was seen a single time. The chain couples TRBV7-2 to TRBJ1-2, with D tentatively TRBD1 (5 bases). This CDR3 contains 13 residues. With 3 bases removed from V and 7 bases from J, the gap between germline ends came to 12 bases. CDR1 is SGHTA and CDR2 is FQGNSA in the germline V gene. The CDR3 region has the DNA TGTGCCAGCAGCTTGGGCAGGGAAGGTGGCTACACCTTC. It yields the protein CASSLGREGGYTF.

In regard to this clone: One end of the junction fails to match germline, which may point to a read error. This chain connects TRBV15 to TRBJ1-4; a possible D gene is TRBD1 (6 bases). CDR1 LNHNV and CDR2 YYDKDF come from the germline V gene (reference sequence). This CDR3 region has 12 residues. Here the CDR3 reads CATSYGDGQLSF. CDR3 in DNA: TGTGCCACCAGCTATGGGGATGGACAGTTGTCTTTT.

This clone was detected only once. This chain's CDR3 is CASSLRAGGYQETQYF. CDR3 DNA sequence: TGTGCCAGCAGCTTACGAGCGGGAGGATACCAAGAGACCCAGTACTTC. The rearrangement uses TRBV13 and TRBJ2-5, with 9 bases matching TRBD2. J gave up 0 bases and V 2 bases, and 4 bases lay outside the gene matches. The length of the CDR3 is 16 residues. Per germline, CDR1 PRHDT and CDR2 FYEKMQ (reference sequence). Using reference TRBV13 and TRBJ2-5 for the parts outside the CDR3, the full variable domain is AAGVIQSPRHLIKEKRETATLKCYPIPRHDTVYWYQQGPGQDPQFLISFYEKMQSDKGSIPDRFSAQQFSDYHSELNMSSLELGDSALYFCASSLRAGGYQETQYFGPGTRLLVL.